A selection of T cell receptor beta chains follows, all from one sample in a study of cytomegalovirus exposure and HLA in healthy donors. Assay: immunoSEQ multiplex PCR; the TCRdb copy retains only in-frame clones and omits some. There are around 100,000 clones in the sample; around three quarters occur only once, and approximately 10% lies in the top ten. Sequenced sample: PBMCs. These receptors were collected from a young woman in good health and CMV-seropositive. Both conserved end residues are part of each CDR3. Fields, in order: V gene, clone size, D gene, J gene, CDR3 protein, CDR3 DNA. A D gene is named only where the DNA matches it firmly. Not all rows give a size; the values are once, few, many and, for expanded clones, a class.

TRBV28	.	TRBD2	TRBJ2-4	CASSISGRASLAKNIQYF	TGTGCCAGCAGTATTAGCGGGAGGGCCTCCTTAGCCAAAAACATTCAGTACTTC
TRBV28	.	.	TRBJ2-2	CASTLNTGELFF	TGTGCCAGCACCTTGAACACCGGGGAGCTGTTTTTT
TRBV11-3	.	TRBD2	TRBJ2-1	CASSFGSGGANNEQFF	TGTGCCAGCAGCTTCGGGAGCGGGGGGGCCAACAATGAGCAGTTCTTC
TRBV11-2	.	.	TRBJ2-7	CASSPQTSSYEQYF	TGTGCCAGCAGCCCGCAGACTAGCTCCTACGAGCAGTACTTC
TRBV6-4	.	TRBD2	TRBJ2-1	CASKKFRQGEREIYNEQFF	TGTGCCAGCAAAAAATTCCGCCAGGGAGAGCGGGAGATTTACAATGAGCAGTTCTTC
TRBV5-1	.	TRBD2	TRBJ2-1	CASSSPSGGPVDNEQFF	TGCGCCAGCAGCTCTCCTAGCGGGGGTCCAGTGGACAATGAGCAGTTCTTC
TRBV28	.	TRBD1	TRBJ1-2	CASTTGWDRYTF	TGTGCCAGCACCACCGGGTGGGACAGATACACCTTC
TRBV27	.	.	TRBJ2-1	CASSLPYYNEQFF	TGTGCCAGCAGTTTACCCTATTACAATGAGCAGTTCTTC
TRBV6-5	.	.	TRBJ1-5	CASRQTPGNQPQHF	TGTGCCAGCAGACAGACACCCGGCAATCAGCCCCAGCATTTT
TRBV28	.	TRBD1	TRBJ2-1	CASSLGTRGTYNEQFF	TGTGCCAGCAGTTTGGGGACCAGGGGGACCTACAATGAGCAGTTCTTC
TRBV28	.	.	TRBJ1-3	CASSVPQGIGENTIYF	TGTGCCAGCAGTGTCCCCCAGGGGATCGGGGAAAACACCATATATTTT
TRBV19	few	.	TRBJ2-5	CASSIGTGTQETQYF	TGTGCCAGTAGTATAGGTACAGGGACCCAAGAGACCCAGTACTTC
TRBV19	once	TRBD1	TRBJ2-3	CATTGTGKDTQYF	TGTGCCACCACCGGGACAGGGAAAGATACGCAGTATTTT
TRBV30	.	.	TRBJ2-4	CASGGGENIQYF	TGTGCCTCGGGAGGGGGCGAGAACATTCAGTACTTC
TRBV7-3	.	.	TRBJ2-3	CASSFTGTDTQYF	TGTGCCAGCAGCTTTACTGGCACAGATACGCAGTATTTT
TRBV5-1	.	.	TRBJ1-3	CASASGVDGNTIYF	TGCGCCAGTGCATCAGGGGTGGATGGAAACACCATATATTTT
TRBV30	.	TRBD2	TRBJ2-1	CAWSWGSGGEQFF	TGTGCCTGGAGCTGGGGGAGCGGGGGTGAGCAGTTCTTC
TRBV25-1	.	TRBD1	TRBJ2-7	CASQPDRAPYEQYF	TGTGCCAGCCAACCAGACAGGGCTCCCTACGAGCAGTACTTC
TRBV11-1	few	TRBD1	TRBJ2-6	CASSLGDRPSGANVLTF	TGTGCCAGCAGCTTAGGGGACAGACCCTCTGGGGCCAACGTCCTGACTTTC
TRBV7-9	.	TRBD2	TRBJ2-3	CASSSLGEGTSTDTQYF	TGTGCCAGCAGCTCCTTAGGGGAGGGAACTAGCACAGATACGCAGTATTTT
TRBV9	.	.	TRBJ1-5	CASSVGGLSNQPQHF	TGTGCCAGCAGCGTCGGGGGATTAAGCAATCAGCCCCAGCATTTT
TRBV6-1	once	TRBD1	TRBJ2-7	CASSFRDRGNSEQYF	TGTGCCAGCAGTTTCCGGGACAGGGGCAATTCCGAGCAGTACTTC
TRBV6-5	.	.	TRBJ1-1	CASSPRGRAEAFF	TGTGCCAGCAGCCCAAGGGGCAGGGCTGAAGCTTTCTTT
TRBV5-4	.	.	TRBJ1-3	CASSLDSGGGGNTIYF	TGTGCCAGCAGCTTGGATTCTGGGGGCGGTGGAAACACCATATATTTT
TRBV27	once	.	TRBJ1-1	CASSLARVSEAFF	TGTGCCAGCAGTTTAGCACGAGTTTCGGAAGCTTTCTTT
TRBV10-3	.	.	TRBJ1-2	CAISDGALYGYTF	TGTGCCATCAGCGATGGGGCTCTCTATGGCTACACCTTC
TRBV4-2	.	TRBD2	TRBJ2-3	CASSQGAGGRDTQYF	TGTGCCAGCAGCCAGGGAGCGGGAGGGAGGGATACGCAGTATTTT
TRBV5-4	.	TRBD1	TRBJ2-7	CASSQGTGGGYEQYF	TGTGCCAGCAGCCAGGGGACAGGGGGCGGATACGAGCAGTACTTC
TRBV5-6	.	.	TRBJ2-5	CASSLEGHLLETQYF	TGTGCCAGCAGCTTGGAGGGACATTTACTAGAGACCCAGTACTTC
TRBV4-2	few	.	TRBJ1-1	CASSQGHRDGTEAFF	TGTGCCAGCAGCCAAGGTCACAGGGATGGGACTGAAGCTTTCTTT
TRBV11-3	.	.	TRBJ2-7	CASSFDRYDEQYF	TGTGCCAGCAGCTTCGACAGATATGACGAGCAGTACTTC
TRBV7-8	few	.	TRBJ1-4	CASSAYREPKGKLFF	TGTGCCAGCAGCGCCTACCGGGAGCCAAAGGGGAAACTGTTTTTT
TRBV2	.	TRBD1	TRBJ2-5	CASTFLPGTEFQETQYF	TGTGCCAGCACTTTCCTCCCCGGGACAGAGTTCCAAGAGACCCAGTACTTC
TRBV30	.	TRBD1	TRBJ2-3	CAWSPGWAGQGQDTQYF	TGTGCCTGGAGTCCGGGGTGGGCCGGACAGGGTCAGGATACGCAGTATTTT
TRBV19	.	.	TRBJ1-4	CASSIEGKLFF	TGTGCCAGTAGTATCGAGGGAAAACTGTTTTTT
TRBV15	.	.	TRBJ2-1	CATRAGPPENNEQFF	TGTGCCACCCGGGCGGGCCCTCCTGAAAACAATGAGCAGTTCTTC
TRBV2	.	.	TRBJ1-5	CASKERGGNQPQHF	TGTGCCAGCAAAGAGCGGGGAGGCAATCAGCCCCAGCATTTT
TRBV28	.	TRBD1	TRBJ2-7	CASSFRTGINEQYF	TGTGCCAGCAGTTTTCGGACAGGGATTAACGAGCAGTACTTC
TRBV5-1	.	TRBD1	TRBJ1-3	CASSFGQAGNTIYF	TGCGCCAGCAGTTTTGGACAGGCTGGAAACACCATATATTTT